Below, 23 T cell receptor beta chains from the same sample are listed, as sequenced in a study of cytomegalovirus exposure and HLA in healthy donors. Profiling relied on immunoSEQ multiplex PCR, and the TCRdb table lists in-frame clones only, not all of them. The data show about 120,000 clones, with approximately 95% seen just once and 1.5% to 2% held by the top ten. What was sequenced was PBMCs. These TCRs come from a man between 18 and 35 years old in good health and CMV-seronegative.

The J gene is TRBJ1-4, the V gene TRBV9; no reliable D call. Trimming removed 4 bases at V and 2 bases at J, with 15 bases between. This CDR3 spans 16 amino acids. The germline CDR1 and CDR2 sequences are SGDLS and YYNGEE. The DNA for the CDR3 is TGTGCCAGCAGCCCAAATGGGCGGACTACTAATGAAAAACTGTTTTTT. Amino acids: CASSPNGRTTNEKLFF.

CDR3 nucleotides: TGTGCCAGCAGTTGGGACAGCAGTTATGGCTACACCTTC. It yields the protein CASSWDSSYGYTF. The V and J genes are TRBV27 and TRBJ1-2; 7 nucleotides line up with TRBD1. J gave up 5 bases and V 4 bases, and 4 bases lay outside the gene matches. CDR1 is MNHEY, CDR2 SMNVEV, per germline (reference sequence). The CDR3 covers 13 residues.

CDR3 sequence reads: CASRADRGSSYEQYF. Written as DNA, the CDR3 is TGTGCCAGCAGAGCTGACAGGGGATCGTCCTACGAGCAGTACTTC. The V gene is TRBV28, the J gene TRBJ2-7; 8 bases are shared with TRBD1. This CDR3 region has 15 residues. Trimming took 6 bases from V and 1 from J; bases not matched to a gene: 8. CDR1 is MDHEN and CDR2 is SYDVKM in the germline V gene.

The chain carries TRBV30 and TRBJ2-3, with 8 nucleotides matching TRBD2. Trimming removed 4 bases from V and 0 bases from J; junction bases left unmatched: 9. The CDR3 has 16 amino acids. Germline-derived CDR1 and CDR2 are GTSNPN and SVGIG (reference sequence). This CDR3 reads CAWNPQRGSSTDTQYF. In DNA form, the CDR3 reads TGTGCCTGGAACCCTCAGCGGGGGTCTAGCACAGATACGCAGTATTTT.

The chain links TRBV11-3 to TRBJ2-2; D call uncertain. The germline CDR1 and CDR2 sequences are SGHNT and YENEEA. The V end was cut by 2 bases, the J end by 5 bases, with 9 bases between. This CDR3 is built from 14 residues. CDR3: CASSLSRLTGELFF. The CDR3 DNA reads TGTGCCAGCAGCTTAAGCAGGTTGACCGGGGAGCTGTTTTTT.

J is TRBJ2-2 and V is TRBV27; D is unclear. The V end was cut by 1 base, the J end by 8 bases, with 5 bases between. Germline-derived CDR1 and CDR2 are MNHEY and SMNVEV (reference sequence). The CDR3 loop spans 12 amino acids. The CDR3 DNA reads TGTGCCAGCAGTTTATTCCCTGGGGAGCTGTTTTTT. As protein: CASSLFPGELFF.

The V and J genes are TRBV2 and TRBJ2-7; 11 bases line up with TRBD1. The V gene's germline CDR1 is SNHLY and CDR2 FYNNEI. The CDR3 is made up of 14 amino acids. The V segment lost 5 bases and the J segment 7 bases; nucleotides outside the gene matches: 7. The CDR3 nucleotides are TGTGCCAGCAGTCCAGGACAGGGGGCGCAAGAGCAGTACTTC. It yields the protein CASSPGQGAQEQYF.

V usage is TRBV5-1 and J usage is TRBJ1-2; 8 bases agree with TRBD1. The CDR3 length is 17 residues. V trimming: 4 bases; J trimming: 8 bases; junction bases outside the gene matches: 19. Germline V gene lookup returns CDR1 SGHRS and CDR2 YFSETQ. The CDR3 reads CASSLGGQAYSVYGYTF. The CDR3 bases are TGCGCCAGCAGCCTTGGGGGACAGGCTTATTCTGTATACGGCTACACCTTC.

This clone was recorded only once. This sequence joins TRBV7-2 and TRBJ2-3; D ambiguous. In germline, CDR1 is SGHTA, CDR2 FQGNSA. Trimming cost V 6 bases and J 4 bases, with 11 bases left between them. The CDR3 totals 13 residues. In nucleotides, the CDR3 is TGTGCCAGCAGGCTGGCAGGCCCAGATACGCAGTATTTT. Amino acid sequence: CASRLAGPDTQYF.

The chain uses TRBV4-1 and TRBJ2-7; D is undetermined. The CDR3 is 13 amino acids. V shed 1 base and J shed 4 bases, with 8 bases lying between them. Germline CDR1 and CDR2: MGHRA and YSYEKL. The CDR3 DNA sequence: TGCGCCAGCAGCCAAGGGGCACCATACGAGCAGTACTTC. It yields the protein CASSQGAPYEQYF.

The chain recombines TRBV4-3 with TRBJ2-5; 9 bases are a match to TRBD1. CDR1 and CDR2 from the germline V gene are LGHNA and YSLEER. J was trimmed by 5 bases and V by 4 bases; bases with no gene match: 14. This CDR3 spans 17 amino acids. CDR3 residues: CASSLATHRGRGETQYF. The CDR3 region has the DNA TGCGCCAGCAGCCTGGCCACTCACAGGGGGCGCGGGGAGACCCAGTACTTC.

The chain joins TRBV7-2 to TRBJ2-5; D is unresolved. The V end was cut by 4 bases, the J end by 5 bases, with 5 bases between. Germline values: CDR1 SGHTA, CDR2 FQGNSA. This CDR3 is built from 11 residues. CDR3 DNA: TGTGCCAGCAGCTCCCCGGAGACCCAGTACTTC. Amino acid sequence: CASSSPETQYF.

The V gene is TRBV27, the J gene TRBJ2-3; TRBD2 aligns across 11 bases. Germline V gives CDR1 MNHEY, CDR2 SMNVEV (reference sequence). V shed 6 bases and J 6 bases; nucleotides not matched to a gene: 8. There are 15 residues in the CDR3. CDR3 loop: CASRRLAGFLDTQYF. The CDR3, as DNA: TGTGCCAGCAGGCGACTAGCGGGATTTCTGGATACGCAGTATTTT.

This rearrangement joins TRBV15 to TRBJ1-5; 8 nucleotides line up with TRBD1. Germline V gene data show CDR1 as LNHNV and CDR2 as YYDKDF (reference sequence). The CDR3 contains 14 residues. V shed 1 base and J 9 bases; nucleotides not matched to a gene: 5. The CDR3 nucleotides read TGTGCCACCAGCAGAGTAGACAGGGGTGTGCCCCAGCATTTT. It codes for CATSRVDRGVPQHF. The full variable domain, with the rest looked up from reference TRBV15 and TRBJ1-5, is DAMVIQNPRYQVTQFGKPVTLSCSQTLNHNVMYWYQQKSSQAPKLLFHYYDKDFNNEADTPDNFQSRRPNTSFCFLDIRSPGLGDTAMYLCATSRVDRGVPQHFGDGTRLSIL.

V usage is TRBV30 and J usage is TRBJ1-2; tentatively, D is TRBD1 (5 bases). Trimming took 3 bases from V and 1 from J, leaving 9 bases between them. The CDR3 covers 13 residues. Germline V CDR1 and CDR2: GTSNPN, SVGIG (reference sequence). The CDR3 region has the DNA TGTGCCTGGAGAGACAGCTATAACTATGGCTACACCTTC. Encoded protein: CAWRDSYNYGYTF.

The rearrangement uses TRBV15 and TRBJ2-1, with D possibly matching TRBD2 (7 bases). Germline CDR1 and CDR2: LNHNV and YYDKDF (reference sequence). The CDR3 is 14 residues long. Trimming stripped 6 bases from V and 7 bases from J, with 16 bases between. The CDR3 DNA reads TGTGCCACCAGGGGAGGGGGAGGCGTAAATGAGCAGTTCTTC. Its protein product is CATRGGGGVNEQFF.

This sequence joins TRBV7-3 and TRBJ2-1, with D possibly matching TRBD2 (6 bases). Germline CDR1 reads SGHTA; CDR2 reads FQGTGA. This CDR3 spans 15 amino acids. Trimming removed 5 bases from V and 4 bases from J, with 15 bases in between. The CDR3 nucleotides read TGTGCCAGCAGCCCTGGAATAGCGGTTTACAATGAGCAGTTCTTC. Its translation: CASSPGIAVYNEQFF.

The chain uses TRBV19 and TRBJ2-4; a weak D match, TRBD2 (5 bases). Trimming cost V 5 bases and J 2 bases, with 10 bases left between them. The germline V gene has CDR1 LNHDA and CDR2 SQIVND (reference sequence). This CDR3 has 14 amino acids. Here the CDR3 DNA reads TGTGCCAGTAGTCCGACGGGGACCAAAAACATTCAGTACTTC. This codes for CASSPTGTKNIQYF.

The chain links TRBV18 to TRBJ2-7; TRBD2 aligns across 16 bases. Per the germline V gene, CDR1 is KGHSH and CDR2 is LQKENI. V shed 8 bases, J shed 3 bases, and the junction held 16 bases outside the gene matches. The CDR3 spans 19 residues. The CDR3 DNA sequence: TGTGCCAGCCCCCTAGTAAGGGGACTAGCGGGAGGGCCCCTCTACGAGCAGTACTTC. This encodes CASPLVRGLAGGPLYEQYF. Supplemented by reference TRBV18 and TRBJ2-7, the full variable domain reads NAGVMQNPRHLVRRRGQEARLRCSPMKGHSHVYWYRQLPEEGLKFMVYLQKENIIDESGMPKERFSAEFPKEGPSILRIQQVVRGDSAAYFCASPLVRGLAGGPLYEQYFGPGTRLTVT.

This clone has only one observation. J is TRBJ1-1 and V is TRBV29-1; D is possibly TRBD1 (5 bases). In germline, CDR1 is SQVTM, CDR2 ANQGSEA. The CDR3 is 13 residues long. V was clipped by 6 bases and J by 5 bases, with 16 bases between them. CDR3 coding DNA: TGCAGCGTGATAGAACAGGCGGGGACTGAAGCTTTCTTT. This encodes CSVIEQAGTEAFF.

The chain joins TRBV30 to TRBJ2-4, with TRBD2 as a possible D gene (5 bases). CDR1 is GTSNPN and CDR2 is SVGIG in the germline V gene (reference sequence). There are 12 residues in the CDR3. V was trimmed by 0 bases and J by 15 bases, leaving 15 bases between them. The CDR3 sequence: CAWSVRARERYF. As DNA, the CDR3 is TGTGCCTGGAGTGTACGGGCGAGGGAACGGTACTTC.

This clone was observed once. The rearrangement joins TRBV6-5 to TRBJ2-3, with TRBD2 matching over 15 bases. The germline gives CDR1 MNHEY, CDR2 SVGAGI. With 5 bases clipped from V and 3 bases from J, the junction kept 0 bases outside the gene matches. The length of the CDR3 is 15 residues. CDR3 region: CASSGLAGGTDTQYF. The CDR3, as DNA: TGTGCCAGCAGTGGACTAGCGGGAGGGACAGATACGCAGTATTTT.

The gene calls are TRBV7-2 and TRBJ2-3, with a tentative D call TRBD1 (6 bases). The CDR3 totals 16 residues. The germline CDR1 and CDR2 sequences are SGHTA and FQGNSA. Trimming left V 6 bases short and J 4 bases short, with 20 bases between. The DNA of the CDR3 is TGTGCCAGCAGACCAAGCAGGGGACAACGGCCAGATACGCAGTATTTT. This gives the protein CASRPSRGQRPDTQYF. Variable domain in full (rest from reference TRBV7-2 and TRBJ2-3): GAGVSQSPSNKVTEKGKDVELRCDPISGHTALYWYRQSLGQGLEFLIYFQGNSAPDKSGLPSDRFSAERTGGSVSTLTIQRTQQEDSAVYLCASRPSRGQRPDTQYFGPGTRLTVL.